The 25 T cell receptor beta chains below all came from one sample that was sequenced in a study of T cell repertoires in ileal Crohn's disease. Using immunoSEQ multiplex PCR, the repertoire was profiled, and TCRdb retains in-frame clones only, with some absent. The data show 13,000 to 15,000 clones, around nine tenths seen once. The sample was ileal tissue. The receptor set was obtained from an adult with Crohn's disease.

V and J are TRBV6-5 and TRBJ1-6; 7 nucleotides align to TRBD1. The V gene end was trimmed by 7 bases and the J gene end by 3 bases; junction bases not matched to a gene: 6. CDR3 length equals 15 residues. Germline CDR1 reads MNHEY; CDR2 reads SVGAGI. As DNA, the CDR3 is TGTGCCAGCAACCAGGGGGGAAACTATAATTCACCCCTCCACTTT. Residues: CASNQGGNYNSPLHF.

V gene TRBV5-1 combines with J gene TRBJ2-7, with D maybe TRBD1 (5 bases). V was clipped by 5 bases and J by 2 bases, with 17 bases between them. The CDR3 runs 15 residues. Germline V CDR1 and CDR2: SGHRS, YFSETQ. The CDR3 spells CASSFLQGSAYEQYF. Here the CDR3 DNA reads TGCGCCAGCAGTTTTTTGCAGGGCTCCGCCTACGAGCAGTACTTC.

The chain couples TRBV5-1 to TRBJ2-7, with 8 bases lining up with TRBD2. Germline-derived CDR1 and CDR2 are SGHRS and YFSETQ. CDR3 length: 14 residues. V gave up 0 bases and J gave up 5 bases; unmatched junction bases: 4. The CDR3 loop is CASSLVPGGHEQYF. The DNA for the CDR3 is TGCGCCAGCAGCTTGGTACCGGGAGGGCACGAGCAGTACTTC.

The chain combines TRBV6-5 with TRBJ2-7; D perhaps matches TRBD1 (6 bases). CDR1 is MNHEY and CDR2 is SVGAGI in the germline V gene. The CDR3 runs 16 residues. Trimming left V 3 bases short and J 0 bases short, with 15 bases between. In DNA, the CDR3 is TGTGCCAGCAGTTATGCAGGGCAGGGGAGCTCCTACGAGCAGTACTTC. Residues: CASSYAGQGSSYEQYF.

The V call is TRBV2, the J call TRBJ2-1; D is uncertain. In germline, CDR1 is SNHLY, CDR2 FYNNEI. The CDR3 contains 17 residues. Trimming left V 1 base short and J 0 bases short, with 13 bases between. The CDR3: CASSEVEVPCSYNEQFF. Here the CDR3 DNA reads TGTGCCAGCAGTGAAGTAGAGGTCCCCTGCTCCTACAATGAGCAGTTCTTC.

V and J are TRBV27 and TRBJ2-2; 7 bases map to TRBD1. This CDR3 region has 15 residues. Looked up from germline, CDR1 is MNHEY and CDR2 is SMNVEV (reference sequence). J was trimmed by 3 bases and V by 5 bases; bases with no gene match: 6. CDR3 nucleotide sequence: TGTGCCAGCAGTCCAGGGACAGCCGACACCGGGGAGCTGTTTTTT. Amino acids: CASSPGTADTGELFF.

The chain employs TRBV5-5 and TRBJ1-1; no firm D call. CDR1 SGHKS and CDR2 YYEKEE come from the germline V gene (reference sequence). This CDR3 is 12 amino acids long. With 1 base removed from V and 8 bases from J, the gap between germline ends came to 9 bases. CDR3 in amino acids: CASSLSWREAFF. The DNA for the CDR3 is TGTGCCAGCAGCTTGTCGTGGCGGGAAGCTTTCTTT.

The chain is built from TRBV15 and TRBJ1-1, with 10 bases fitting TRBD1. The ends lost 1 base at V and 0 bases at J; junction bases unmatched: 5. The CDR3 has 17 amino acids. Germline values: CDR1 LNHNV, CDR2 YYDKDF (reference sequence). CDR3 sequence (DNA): TGTGCCACCAGCAGAGGCCGGGACAGGGGAATGAACACTGAAGCTTTCTTT. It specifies CATSRGRDRGMNTEAFF.

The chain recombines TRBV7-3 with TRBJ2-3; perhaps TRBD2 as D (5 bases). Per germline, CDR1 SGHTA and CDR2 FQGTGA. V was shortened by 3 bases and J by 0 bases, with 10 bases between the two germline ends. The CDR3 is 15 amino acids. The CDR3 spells CASSFGGDSTDTQYF. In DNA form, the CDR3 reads TGTGCCAGCAGCTTTGGAGGAGATAGCACAGATACGCAGTATTTT.

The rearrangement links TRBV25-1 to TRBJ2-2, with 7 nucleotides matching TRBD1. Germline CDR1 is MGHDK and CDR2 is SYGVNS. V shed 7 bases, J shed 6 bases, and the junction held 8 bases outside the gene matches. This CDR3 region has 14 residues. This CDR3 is CASIPTGFAGELFF. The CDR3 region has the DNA TGTGCCAGCATCCCGACAGGGTTCGCCGGGGAGCTGTTTTTT.

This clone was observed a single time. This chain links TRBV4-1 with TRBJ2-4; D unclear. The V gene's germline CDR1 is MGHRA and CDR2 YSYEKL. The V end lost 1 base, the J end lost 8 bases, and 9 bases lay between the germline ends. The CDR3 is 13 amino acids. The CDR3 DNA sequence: TGCGCCAGCAGCCAAGCGATCGCAGACATTCAGTACTTC. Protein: CASSQAIADIQYF.

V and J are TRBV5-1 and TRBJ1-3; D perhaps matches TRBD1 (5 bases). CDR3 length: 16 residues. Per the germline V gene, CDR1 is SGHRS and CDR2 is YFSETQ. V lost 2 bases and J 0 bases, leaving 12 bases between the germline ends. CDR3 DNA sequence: TGCGCCAGCAGCTTAACCGACAGAGTCTCTGGAAACACCATATATTTT. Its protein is CASSLTDRVSGNTIYF.

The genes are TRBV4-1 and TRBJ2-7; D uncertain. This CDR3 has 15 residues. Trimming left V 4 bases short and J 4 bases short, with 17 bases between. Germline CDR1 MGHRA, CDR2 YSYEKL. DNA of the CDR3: TGCGCCAGCAGCCTCTTCGGGTTCCCGAAATACGAGCAGTACTTC. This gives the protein CASSLFGFPKYEQYF.

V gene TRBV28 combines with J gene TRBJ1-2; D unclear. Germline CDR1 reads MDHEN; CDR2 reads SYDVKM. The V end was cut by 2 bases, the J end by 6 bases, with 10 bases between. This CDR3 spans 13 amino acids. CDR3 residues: CASSLNTEDGYTF. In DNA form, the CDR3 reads TGTGCCAGCAGTTTAAACACGGAGGATGGCTACACCTTC.

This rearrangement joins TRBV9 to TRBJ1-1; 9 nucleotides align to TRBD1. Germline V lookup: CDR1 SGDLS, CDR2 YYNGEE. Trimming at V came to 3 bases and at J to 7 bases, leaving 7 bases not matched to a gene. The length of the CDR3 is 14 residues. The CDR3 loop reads CASSAGTGFFEAFF. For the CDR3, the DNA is TGTGCCAGCAGCGCAGGGACAGGGTTTTTTGAAGCTTTCTTT.

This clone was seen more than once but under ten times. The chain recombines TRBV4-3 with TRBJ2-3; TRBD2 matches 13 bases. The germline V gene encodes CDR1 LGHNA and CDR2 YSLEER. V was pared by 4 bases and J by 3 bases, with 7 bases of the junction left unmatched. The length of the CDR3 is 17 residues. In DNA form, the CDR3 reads TGCGCCAGCAGCCGAGGACTAGCGGGAGAAGAGACAGATACGCAGTATTTT. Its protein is CASSRGLAGEETDTQYF.

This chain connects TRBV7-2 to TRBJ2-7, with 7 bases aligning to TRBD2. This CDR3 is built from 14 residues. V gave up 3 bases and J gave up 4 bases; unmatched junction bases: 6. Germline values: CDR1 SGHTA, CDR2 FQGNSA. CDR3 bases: TGTGCCAGCAGCTTTCGGGGGGATAGTTACGAGCAGTACTTC. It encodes CASSFRGDSYEQYF.

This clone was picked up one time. The CDR3 sequence is CASSISGRAHEQYF. DNA for the CDR3: TGTGCCAGCTCAATTAGCGGGAGGGCTCACGAGCAGTACTTC. The V and J genes are TRBV18 and TRBJ2-7, with 11 bases fitting TRBD2. V dropped 5 bases and J dropped 5; count of bases not matched to a gene: 5. The germline gives CDR1 KGHSH, CDR2 LQKENI. CDR3 size: 14 residues.

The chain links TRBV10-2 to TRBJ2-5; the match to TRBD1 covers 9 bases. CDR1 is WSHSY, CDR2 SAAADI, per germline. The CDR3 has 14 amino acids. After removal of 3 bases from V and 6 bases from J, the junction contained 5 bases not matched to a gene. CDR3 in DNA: TGCGCCAGCAGTGAACCGGGACAGGGCAAGACCCAGTACTTC. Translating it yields CASSEPGQGKTQYF.

CDR3 sequence: CASSSGQGSSQPQHF. The DNA of the CDR3 is TGTGCCAGCAGCTCGGGACAGGGAAGTAGTCAGCCCCAGCATTTT. The rearrangement joins TRBV7-2 to TRBJ1-5, with TRBD1 identical over 9 bases. Trimming removed 4 bases from V and 6 bases from J; junction bases left unmatched: 7. Germline V gives CDR1 SGHTA, CDR2 FQGNSA. CDR3 size: 15 residues.

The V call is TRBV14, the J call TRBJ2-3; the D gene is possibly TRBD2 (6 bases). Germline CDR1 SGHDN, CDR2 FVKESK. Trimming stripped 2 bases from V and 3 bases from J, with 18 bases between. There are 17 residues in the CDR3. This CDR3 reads CASSQFKGGAGTDTQYF. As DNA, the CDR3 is TGTGCCAGCAGCCAATTTAAGGGCGGGGCCGGGACAGATACGCAGTATTTT.

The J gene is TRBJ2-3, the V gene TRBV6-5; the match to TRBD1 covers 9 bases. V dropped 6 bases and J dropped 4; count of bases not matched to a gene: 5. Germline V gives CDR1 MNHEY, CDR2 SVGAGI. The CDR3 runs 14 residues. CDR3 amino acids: CASRSDRGSDTQYF. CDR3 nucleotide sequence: TGTGCCAGCAGGAGCGACAGGGGGTCAGATACGCAGTATTTT.

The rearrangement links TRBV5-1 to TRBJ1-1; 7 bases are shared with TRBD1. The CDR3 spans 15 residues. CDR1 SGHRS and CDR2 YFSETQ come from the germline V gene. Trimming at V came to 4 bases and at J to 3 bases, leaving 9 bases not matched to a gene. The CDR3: CASSTGEGWYTEAFF. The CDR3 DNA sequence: TGCGCCAGCAGCACAGGGGAAGGGTGGTACACTGAAGCTTTCTTT.

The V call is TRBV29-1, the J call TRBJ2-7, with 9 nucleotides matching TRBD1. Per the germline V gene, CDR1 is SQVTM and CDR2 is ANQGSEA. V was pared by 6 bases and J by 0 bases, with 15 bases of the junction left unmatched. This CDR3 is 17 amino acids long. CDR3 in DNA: TGCAGCGTGGAAAGTCCCGGGACAGGGCTCAGCTCCTACGAGCAGTACTTC. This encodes CSVESPGTGLSSYEQYF.

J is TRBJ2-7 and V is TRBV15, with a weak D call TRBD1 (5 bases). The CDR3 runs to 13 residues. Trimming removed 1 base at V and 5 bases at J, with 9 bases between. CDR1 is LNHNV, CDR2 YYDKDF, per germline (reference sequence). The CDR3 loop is CATSRGSRDEQYF. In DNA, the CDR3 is TGTGCCACCAGCAGAGGCTCCAGGGACGAGCAGTACTTC.